The clone carrying this T cell receptor beta chain came up once. Use of 60 Vbeta and 13 Jbeta primers characterized the PCR. Assay used: immunoSEQ multiplex PCR; TCRdb lists only in-frame clones, some missing. The table lists roughly 120,000 clones, 55% to 75% of them singletons. The data were taken from a study of cytomegalovirus exposure and HLA in healthy donors. Germline-derived CDR1 and CDR2 are MNHNY and SVGAGI (reference sequence). The CDR3 loop spans 11 amino acids. Trimming removed 6 bases at V and 7 bases at J, with 7 bases between. The receptor was derived from a woman between 40 and 55 years old in good health and CMV-seropositive. Sequenced input: PBMCs. The rearrangement joins TRBV6-6 to TRBJ1-5, with D unresolved. This chain's CDR3 is CASSAGQPQHF. Here the CDR3 DNA reads TGTGCCAGCAGCGCGGGGCAGCCCCAGCATTTT.